Only a few counts were recorded for the clone carrying this T cell receptor beta chain. Its antigen is unidentified. The record originates from a study of beta chain features in type 1 diabetes. Broader study findings: Any HLA-type effect on TCRB rearrangement remained unresolved here. For patients, the naive, central memory and Treg TCRB repertoires appeared more alike than for healthy donors.

As every portion of the isolated RNA was reverse transcribed, the sequencing read expressed TCRB transcripts. Produced via immunoSEQ multiplex PCR; TCRdb's table is partial and in-frame only. The table has 250,000 to 350,000 clones, approximately 14% seen once. Cell sorting via CD45RO/CCR7/CD25/CD127/CD95/CD27 was performed to obtain CD4+ naive, central memory, regulatory and stem cell-like memory cells. Sorted populations all exceeded 95% purity. The sequence was obtained from a man between 25 and 39 years old in good health. Sequencing input: central memory CD4+ T cells from blood.

CDR3 coding DNA: TGTGCCAGCTCACCGCCGCGAAACCTTCAGTCTCAATCAGATACGCAGTATTTT. Protein: CASSPPRNLQSQSDTQYF. The chain has TRBV18 and TRBJ2-3; D remains ambiguous. CDR1 KGHSH and CDR2 LQKENI come from the germline V gene. The CDR3 has 18 amino acids. V was clipped by 3 bases and J by 4 bases, with 23 bases between them.